Each of the 15 T cell receptor beta chains below was sequenced from the same sample in a study of beta chain features in type 1 diabetes. The study's findings and limits: Type 1 diabetes patients showed a moderate but significant shortening of TCRB CDR3s in all four CD4+ subsets.

The investigators reverse transcribed all of the isolated RNA, so they sequenced expressed TCRB transcripts. Measured with immunoSEQ multiplex PCR; TCRdb has only the in-frame clones, and not every one. The table includes about 650,000 clones, 9.5% to 15% detected once. No antigen has been identified for these receptors. What was sequenced was naive CD4+ T cells from blood. Receptors originate from a man aged 30-40 years with type 1 diabetes.

The J gene is TRBJ1-4, the V gene TRBV5-6; 9 nucleotides match TRBD1. This CDR3 spans 14 amino acids. Germline values: CDR1 SGHDT, CDR2 YYEEEE. V was clipped by 2 bases and J by 10 bases; unmatched bases: 6. CDR3 coding DNA: TGTGCCAGCAGCTTAGGACAGGGGCCTAGAAAACTGTTTTTT. This sequence encodes CASSLGQGPRKLFF.

This clone was recorded a few times. The chain has TRBV11-2 and TRBJ2-7, with unresolved D. CDR3 length: 15 residues. V dropped 3 bases and J dropped 3 bases, with 15 bases sitting between them. Germline CDR1 is SGHAT and CDR2 is FQNNGV. The CDR3 bases are TGTGCCAGCAGCTTTTTGGAAGGTCAGAGCTACGAGCAGTACTTC. Translated, it gives CASSFLEGQSYEQYF.

This clone was observed a handful of times. This chain links TRBV30 with TRBJ1-5, with a possible D match to TRBD1 (5 bases). The CDR3 has 13 amino acids. Trimming took 6 bases from V and 5 from J, leaving 14 bases between them. From germline, CDR1 is GTSNPN and CDR2 SVGIG (reference sequence). This chain's CDR3 is CACAQGTDQPQHF. The CDR3 DNA reads as TGTGCCTGTGCCCAGGGAACGGATCAGCCCCAGCATTTT.

The sample holds a few counts of this clone. The chain joins TRBV5-1 to TRBJ2-3; 7 nucleotides match TRBD1. The CDR3 is 16 amino acids. V dropped 0 bases and J dropped 5; count of bases not matched to a gene: 9. Germline V gene lookup returns CDR1 SGHRS and CDR2 YFSETQ. CDR3 region: CASSLGTTGVGDTQYF. The CDR3 DNA follows: TGCGCCAGCAGCTTGGGGACCACAGGGGTAGGAGATACGCAGTATTTT.

Only a few counts were recorded for this clone. CDR3 nucleotides: TGTGCCAGCAGCTCCGGACGGACTTACGAGCAGTACTTC. It codes for CASSSGRTYEQYF. The chain links TRBV7-3 to TRBJ2-7; a weak D match, TRBD2 (5 bases). Between the trimmed V and J ends, which lost 4 bases and 4 bases, there was a span of 11 bases. CDR3 length equals 13 residues. Germline V gene sequence: CDR1 SGHTA, CDR2 FQGTGA.

The V gene is TRBV2, the J gene TRBJ1-1; 9 bases map to TRBD1. This CDR3 spans 14 amino acids. Germline assignment: CDR1 SNHLY and CDR2 FYNNEI. The V gene end was trimmed by 6 bases and the J gene end by 3 bases; junction bases not matched to a gene: 5. CDR3 nucleotides: TGTGCCAGCAGCGACAGGGGGTCGGACACTGAAGCTTTCTTT. It yields the protein CASSDRGSDTEAFF.

J is TRBJ2-1 and V is TRBV7-2, with TRBD1 matching 10 bases. The CDR3 length is 16 residues. From germline, CDR1 is SGHTA and CDR2 FQGNSA. The ends lost 5 bases at V and 2 bases at J; junction bases unmatched: 6. CDR3 residues: CASSPTGQGAYNEQFF. CDR3 coding DNA: TGTGCCAGCAGCCCAACTGGACAGGGGGCCTACAATGAGCAGTTCTTC.

This clone was counted only a few times. The J gene is TRBJ1-5, the V gene TRBV5-1; the D gene is possibly TRBD1 (5 bases). Germline CDR1 SGHRS, CDR2 YFSETQ. V dropped 4 bases and J dropped 6 bases, with 17 bases sitting between them. CDR3 length equals 15 residues. The CDR3 sequence: CASSPEGHWRQPQHF. The CDR3 nucleotides are TGCGCCAGCAGCCCGGAGGGGCATTGGCGTCAGCCCCAGCATTTT.

V is TRBV5-1 and J is TRBJ2-7; D perhaps matches TRBD1 (6 bases). The CDR3 runs 14 residues. From germline, CDR1 is SGHRS and CDR2 YFSETQ. Trimming cost V 0 bases and J 4 bases, with 11 bases left between them. DNA of the CDR3: TGCGCCAGCAGCTTGGCGGACAGAGAGTACGAGCAGTACTTC. It codes for CASSLADREYEQYF.

This clone was seen a handful of times. The chain is built from TRBV6-6 and TRBJ2-6, with a weak D call TRBD1 (6 bases). The V gene's germline CDR1 is MNHNY and CDR2 SVGAGI (reference sequence). This CDR3 contains 15 residues. Trimming stripped 6 bases from V and 0 bases from J, with 9 bases between. The CDR3, as DNA: TGTGCCAGCAGCCGACAGGTCTCTGGGGCCAACGTCCTGACTTTC. Residues: CASSRQVSGANVLTF.

The chain combines TRBV9 with TRBJ2-5; D perhaps matches TRBD2 (5 bases). The germline V gene encodes CDR1 SGDLS and CDR2 YYNGEE. The V gene lost 0 bases and the J gene lost 5 bases, with 14 bases spanning the gap. CDR3 length: 15 amino acids. The DNA of the CDR3 is TGTGCCAGCAGCGTAGCGGGCGGACTTGAGGAGACCCAGTACTTC. This encodes CASSVAGGLEETQYF.

The V and J genes are TRBV7-2 and TRBJ1-5; the match to TRBD1 covers 8 bases. The CDR3 sequence is 14 residues long. The V gene's germline CDR1 is SGHTA and CDR2 FQGNSA. V lost 4 bases to trimming and J lost 7 bases; unmatched junction nucleotides: 6. The CDR3 here is CASSSGGSWQPQHF. The CDR3 region has the DNA TGTGCCAGCAGCTCAGGGGGCTCGTGGCAGCCCCAGCATTTT.

This chain links TRBV28 with TRBJ2-5; 10 bases align to TRBD1. V gave up 7 bases and J gave up 5 bases; unmatched junction bases: 10. Germline CDR1 and CDR2: MDHEN and SYDVKM. The CDR3 is made up of 15 amino acids. This CDR3 is CASTPGQGGWETQYF. The CDR3 DNA is TGTGCCAGCACCCCTGGACAGGGGGGATGGGAGACCCAGTACTTC.

The chain recombines TRBV7-2 with TRBJ1-2; tentative D call: TRBD1 (5 bases). CDR3 length equals 13 residues. Trimming took 3 bases from V and 3 from J, leaving 8 bases between them. From germline, CDR1 is SGHTA and CDR2 FQGNSA. The DNA for the CDR3 is TGTGCCAGCAGCTTCGACAGCGACTATGGCTACACCTTC. Amino acid sequence: CASSFDSDYGYTF. The entire variable domain, with the rest obtained from reference TRBV7-2 and TRBJ1-2, is as follows: GAGVSQSPSNKVTEKGKDVELRCDPISGHTALYWYRQSLGQGLEFLIYFQGNSAPDKSGLPSDRFSAERTGGSVSTLTIQRTQQEDSAVYLCASSFDSDYGYTFGSGTRLTVV.

A few counts support this clone. The V gene is TRBV27, the J gene TRBJ1-2; 9 bases align to TRBD1. V was clipped by 2 bases and J by 4 bases; unmatched bases: 8. The germline V gene encodes CDR1 MNHEY and CDR2 SMNVEV (reference sequence). The CDR3 consists of 16 residues. The CDR3 coding sequence is TGTGCCAGCAGTTTAGAAGGGACAGGGCCTTCCTATGGCTACACCTTC. Translating it yields CASSLEGTGPSYGYTF.